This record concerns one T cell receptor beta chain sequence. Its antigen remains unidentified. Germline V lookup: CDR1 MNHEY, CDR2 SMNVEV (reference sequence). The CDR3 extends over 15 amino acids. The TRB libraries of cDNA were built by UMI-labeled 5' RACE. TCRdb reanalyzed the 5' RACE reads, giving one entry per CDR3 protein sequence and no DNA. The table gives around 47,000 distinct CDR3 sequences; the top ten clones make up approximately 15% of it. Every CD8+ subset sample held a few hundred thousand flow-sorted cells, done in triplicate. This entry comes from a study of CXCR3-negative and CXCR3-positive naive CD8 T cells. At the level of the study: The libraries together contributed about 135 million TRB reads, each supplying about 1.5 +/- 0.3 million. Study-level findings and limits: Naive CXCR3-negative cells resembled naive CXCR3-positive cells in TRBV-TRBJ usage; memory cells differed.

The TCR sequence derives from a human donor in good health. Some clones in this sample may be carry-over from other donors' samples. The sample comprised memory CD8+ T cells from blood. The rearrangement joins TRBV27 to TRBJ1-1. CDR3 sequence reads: CASSQTSSPSAEAFF.